The 27 T cell receptor beta chains below all came from one sample that was sequenced in a study of T cell responses to AZD1222 COVID-19 vaccine. Sequencing was performed with immunoSEQ multiplex PCR; in TCRdb, only in-frame clones are kept and a portion is missing. The table shows more than 150,000 clones, with about nine tenths occurring only once. Sequenced material: peripheral blood, taken on day 0 of AZD1222 vaccination. The receptor source for this set is an adult in good health.

The chain uses TRBV9 and TRBJ1-5; D is unresolved. Germline values: CDR1 SGDLS, CDR2 YYNGEE. The CDR3 sequence is 12 residues long. V lost 0 bases and J 5 bases, leaving 3 bases between the germline ends. The CDR3 loop reads CASSVGYQPQHF. The CDR3 DNA reads as TGTGCCAGCAGCGTAGGGTATCAGCCCCAGCATTTT.

The CDR3 sequence: CASSPQGGELFF. CDR3 in DNA: TGTGCCAGCAGCCCTCAGGGGGGGGAGCTGTTTTTT. The chain combines TRBV5-5 with TRBJ2-2; TRBD1 might be the D (6 bases). The V end lost 4 bases, the J end lost 8 bases, and 9 bases lay between the germline ends. Germline V lookup: CDR1 SGHKS, CDR2 YYEKEE (reference sequence). This CDR3 has 12 amino acids.

V is TRBV5-4 and J is TRBJ2-1; D is ambiguous. Germline V gives CDR1 SGHNT, CDR2 YYREEE (reference sequence). V lost 0 bases and J 7 bases, leaving 11 bases between the germline ends. The CDR3 has 14 amino acids. The CDR3 reads CASSLESWGNEQFF. Written as DNA, the CDR3 is TGTGCCAGCAGCTTGGAGAGTTGGGGTAATGAGCAGTTCTTC.

V and J are TRBV28 and TRBJ2-2, with 9 bases lining up with TRBD1. Germline loops: CDR1 MDHEN, CDR2 SYDVKM. Losses at the gene ends were 6 bases for V and 12 bases for J; bases not matched to a gene: 17. The CDR3 covers 16 residues. In DNA, the CDR3 is TGTGCCAGCAGCCCGGGACAGGGAACATTAGAACGGAAGCTGTTTTTT. Protein: CASSPGQGTLERKLFF.

This chain links TRBV9 with TRBJ1-6, with 8 positions matching TRBD1. Germline V gene lookup returns CDR1 SGDLS and CDR2 YYNGEE. The V and J ends lost 4 bases and 8 bases, in that order; junction bases with no gene match: 8. CDR3 length equals 15 residues. The CDR3: CASSLFQGADSPLHF. The CDR3 DNA is TGTGCCAGCAGCCTTTTCCAGGGGGCGGATTCACCCCTCCACTTT.

The chain couples TRBV19 to TRBJ1-1, with no clear D. In germline, CDR1 is LNHDA, CDR2 SQIVND (reference sequence). This CDR3 has 15 residues. V was cut by 4 bases and J by 4 bases, with 16 bases left in between. CDR3 DNA sequence: TGTGCCAGTAGTACCCTAGTCTTTGCGGGCACTGAAGCTTTCTTT. Its translation is CASSTLVFAGTEAFF.

The chain is built from TRBV18 and TRBJ1-6; D possibly corresponds to TRBD1 (5 bases). V dropped 3 bases and J dropped 4 bases, with 16 bases sitting between them. Germline V gene sequence: CDR1 KGHSH, CDR2 LQKENI. The CDR3 loop spans 17 amino acids. For the CDR3, the DNA is TGTGCCAGCTCACCGGGGGGTGCATCACCTTATAATTCACCCCTCCACTTT. It translates to CASSPGGASPYNSPLHF.

The V and J genes are TRBV5-1 and TRBJ2-1, with a possible D match to TRBD1 (6 bases). Trimming shortened V by 0 bases and J by 7 bases, and 14 bases separated the two germline ends. The CDR3 is made up of 15 amino acids. Looked up from germline, CDR1 is SGHRS and CDR2 is YFSETQ. CDR3 amino acids: CASSLVRGTGNEQFF. CDR3 nucleotide sequence: TGCGCCAGCAGCTTGGTAAGGGGGACGGGGAATGAGCAGTTCTTC. Based on the CDR3 plus reference TRBV5-1 and TRBJ2-1, the full variable domain is KAGVTQTPRYLIKTRGQQVTLSCSPISGHRSVSWYQQTPGQGLQFLFEYFSETQRNKGNFPGRFSGRQFSNSRSEMNVSTLELGDSALYLCASSLVRGTGNEQFFGPGTRLTVL.

This rearrangement joins TRBV6-5 to TRBJ1-5; tentative D call: TRBD1 (5 bases). The CDR3 loop spans 14 amino acids. Germline CDR1 MNHEY, CDR2 SVGAGI. Trimming took 9 bases from V and 6 from J, leaving 18 bases between them. CDR3 DNA: TGTGCCAGTAGACTTAAGGGGAGAGGTCAGCCCCAGCATTTT. Its translation: CASRLKGRGQPQHF.

The rearrangement links TRBV30 to TRBJ1-5; 9 bases agree with TRBD1. The trim removed 4 bases at V and 6 bases at J, leaving 4 bases unmatched. The CDR3 sequence is 13 residues long. Germline V CDR1 and CDR2: GTSNPN, SVGIG (reference sequence). The CDR3 bases are TGTGCCTGGAACAGGGGGCCAGCTCAGCCCCAGCATTTT. Amino acids: CAWNRGPAQPQHF.

The gene calls are TRBV5-1 and TRBJ1-3; TRBD1 is a possible D gene (6 bases). From germline, CDR1 is SGHRS and CDR2 YFSETQ. The CDR3 has 16 residues. V lost 4 bases to trimming and J lost 0 bases, with 14 bases between them. The CDR3 DNA follows: TGCGCCAGCAGCGTAGGACAGCCTTTCTCTGGAAACACCATATATTTT. Its protein is CASSVGQPFSGNTIYF.

The V and J genes are TRBV5-4 and TRBJ2-4; D might be TRBD2 (6 bases). Germline loops: CDR1 SGHNT, CDR2 YYREEE (reference sequence). The CDR3 has 15 residues. The V end was cut by 4 bases, the J end by 1 base, with 12 bases between. This chain's CDR3 is CASSLGGAAKNIQYF. The CDR3 nucleotides are TGTGCCAGCAGCCTGGGGGGAGCGGCCAAAAACATTCAGTACTTC.

This clone was found once. The chain employs TRBV16 and TRBJ1-3, with a weak D call TRBD1 (5 bases). In germline, CDR1 is KGHSY, CDR2 FQNENV. The CDR3 extends over 15 amino acids. Trimming removed 5 bases from V and 0 bases from J, with 11 bases in between. The DNA of the CDR3 is TGTGCCAGCAGCAGTACCGGGACCTCTGGAAACACCATATATTTT. Its translation: CASSSTGTSGNTIYF.

The chain is built from TRBV28 and TRBJ1-5; a weak D match, TRBD1 (5 bases). The V and J ends lost 7 bases and 6 bases respectively, with 13 bases between them. CDR3 length: 13 residues. The germline V gene encodes CDR1 MDHEN and CDR2 SYDVKM. CDR3 in amino acids: CASTGNIGQPQHF. DNA of the CDR3: TGTGCCAGCACAGGGAACATTGGTCAGCCCCAGCATTTT.

The sample holds a few counts of this clone. This chain uses TRBV24-1 with TRBJ1-2; D call uncertain. This CDR3 is built from 15 residues. Trimming pared 3 bases from V and 6 bases from J, leaving 16 bases between. CDR1 KGHDR and CDR2 SFDVKD come from the germline V gene. CDR3 coding DNA: TGTGCCACCAGTGATGGCCCGGGCGGGAGGAATGGCTACACCTTC. It encodes CATSDGPGGRNGYTF.

This clone was recorded a few times. CDR3 nucleotide sequence: TGTGCCAGTAGGAGACAGGATTATAGCAATCAGCCCCAGCATTTT. This gives the protein CASRRQDYSNQPQHF. This rearrangement joins TRBV19 to TRBJ1-5; the D gene is possibly TRBD1 (6 bases). Germline CDR1 and CDR2: LNHDA and SQIVND (reference sequence). Trimming left V 6 bases short and J 0 bases short, with 12 bases between. The CDR3 sequence is 15 residues long.

The genes are TRBV9 and TRBJ1-1; D is possibly TRBD1 (5 bases). The CDR3 runs to 15 residues. V was trimmed by 3 bases and J by 1 base, leaving 13 bases between them. Germline values: CDR1 SGDLS, CDR2 YYNGEE. The CDR3 DNA reads as TGTGCCAGCAGCGCCGCACCGGGGCGGAACACTGAAGCTTTCTTT. Translating gives CASSAAPGRNTEAFF.

The V and J genes are TRBV7-2 and TRBJ2-1, with a weak D call TRBD2 (5 bases). This CDR3 spans 16 amino acids. Trimming removed 1 base from V and 0 bases from J, with 10 bases in between. Germline V gene lookup returns CDR1 SGHTA and CDR2 FQGNSA. As DNA, the CDR3 is TGTGCCAGCAGCTTAGGTCGGGAATACTCCTACAATGAGCAGTTCTTC. Translation: CASSLGREYSYNEQFF.

V is TRBV6-5 and J is TRBJ2-1; 8 bases map to TRBD2. This CDR3 has 15 residues. Germline V gene sequence: CDR1 MNHEY, CDR2 SVGAGI. The trim removed 6 bases at V and 2 bases at J, leaving 6 bases unmatched. The CDR3 DNA is TGTGCCAGCAGGCGGGCGGGGGGAGCCTACAATGAGCAGTTCTTC. This codes for CASRRAGGAYNEQFF.

The chain uses TRBV27 and TRBJ1-2; D may be TRBD1 (5 bases). This CDR3 is built from 14 residues. Germline V gene lookup returns CDR1 MNHEY and CDR2 SMNVEV (reference sequence). Trimming pared 2 bases from V and 2 bases from J, leaving 9 bases between. The CDR3 DNA sequence: TGTGCCAGCAGTTTACGTCAGGGAAACTATGGCTACACCTTC. This codes for CASSLRQGNYGYTF.

V gene TRBV19 combines with J gene TRBJ1-5; the D gene is possibly TRBD1 (5 bases). CDR3 size: 16 residues. Germline V gene lookup returns CDR1 LNHDA and CDR2 SQIVND (reference sequence). Trimming removed 7 bases from V and 1 base from J, with 17 bases in between. CDR3 bases: TGTGCCAGTAAATCCGAAGACAGCCTAAGCAATCAGCCCCAGCATTTT. Translation gives CASKSEDSLSNQPQHF.

This clone was recorded once. One junction end does not reproduce the germline sequence, and a read error may be involved. The V gene is TRBV9, the J gene TRBJ1-1; D uncertain. The CDR3 spans 13 residues. CDR1 SGDLS and CDR2 YYNGEE come from the germline V gene. The CDR3 bases are TGTGCCAGCAGCGTAGGCGGGAACTCTGAAGCTTTCTTT. This sequence encodes CASSVGGNSEAFF.

V gene TRBV5-6 combines with J gene TRBJ2-7; no clear D. CDR1 and CDR2 from the germline V gene are SGHDT and YYEEEE. Trimming left V 4 bases short and J 2 bases short, with 10 bases between. The CDR3 consists of 13 residues. The CDR3: CASSLGDAYEQYF. In DNA, the CDR3 is TGTGCCAGCAGCCTGGGCGACGCCTACGAGCAGTACTTC.

This chain connects TRBV11-3 to TRBJ1-2, with D hard to call. CDR3 size: 13 residues. CDR1 and CDR2 (germline): SGHNT, YENEEA. Trimming stripped 5 bases from V and 2 bases from J, with 9 bases between. This CDR3 is CASSTRLNYGYTF. The CDR3 DNA sequence: TGTGCCAGCAGCACCCGACTAAACTATGGCTACACCTTC.

The chain couples TRBV7-2 to TRBJ1-5, with TRBD1 matching over 9 bases. The CDR3 length is 16 residues. J lost 5 bases, V lost 5 bases, and 10 bases had no gene match. The germline V gene encodes CDR1 SGHTA and CDR2 FQGNSA. CDR3 in amino acids: CASSNRQGGRDQPQHF. The CDR3 DNA reads as TGTGCCAGCAGCAACCGACAGGGGGGCAGGGATCAGCCCCAGCATTTT. Variable domain in full (rest from reference TRBV7-2 and TRBJ1-5): GAGVSQSPSNKVTEKGKDVELRCDPISGHTALYWYRQSLGQGLEFLIYFQGNSAPDKSGLPSDRFSAERTGGSVSTLTIQRTQQEDSAVYLCASSNRQGGRDQPQHFGDGTRLSIL.

Only a few counts were recorded for this clone. The chain links TRBV5-6 to TRBJ1-2; D is ambiguous. The germline CDR1 and CDR2 sequences are SGHDT and YYEEEE. V was shortened by 0 bases and J by 3 bases, with 3 bases between the two germline ends. The length of the CDR3 is 12 residues. The CDR3 reads CASSLADYGYTF. For the CDR3, the DNA is TGTGCCAGCAGCTTGGCCGACTATGGCTACACCTTC.

The gene calls are TRBV4-1 and TRBJ1-1; D perhaps matches TRBD1 (6 bases). Trimming shortened V by 6 bases and J by 2 bases, and 13 bases separated the two germline ends. Germline V CDR1 and CDR2: MGHRA, YSYEKL. The CDR3 totals 14 residues. For the CDR3, the DNA is TGCGCCAGCAGAGACGGGACATCTAACACTGAAGCTTTCTTT. Protein sequence: CASRDGTSNTEAFF.